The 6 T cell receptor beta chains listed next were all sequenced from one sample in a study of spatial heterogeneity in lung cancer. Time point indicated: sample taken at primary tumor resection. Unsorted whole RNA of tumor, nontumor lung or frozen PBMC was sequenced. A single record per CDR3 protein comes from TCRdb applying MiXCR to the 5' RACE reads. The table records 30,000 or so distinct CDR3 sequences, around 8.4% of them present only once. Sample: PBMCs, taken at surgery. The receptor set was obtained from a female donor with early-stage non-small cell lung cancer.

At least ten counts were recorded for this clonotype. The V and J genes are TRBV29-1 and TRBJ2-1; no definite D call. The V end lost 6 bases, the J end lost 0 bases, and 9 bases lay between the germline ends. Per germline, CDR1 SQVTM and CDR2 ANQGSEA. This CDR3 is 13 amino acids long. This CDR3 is CSVRPSSYNEQFF. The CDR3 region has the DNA TGCAGCGTCCGACCGAGCTCCTACAATGAGCAGTTCTTC.

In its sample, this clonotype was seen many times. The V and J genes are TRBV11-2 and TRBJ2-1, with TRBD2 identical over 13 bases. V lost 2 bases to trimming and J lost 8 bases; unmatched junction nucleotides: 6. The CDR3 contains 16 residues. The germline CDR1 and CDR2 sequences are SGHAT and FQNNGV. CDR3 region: CASSLTSGRAGYEQFF. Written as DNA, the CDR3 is TGTGCCAGCAGCTTAACTAGCGGGAGGGCCGGCTATGAGCAGTTCTTC.

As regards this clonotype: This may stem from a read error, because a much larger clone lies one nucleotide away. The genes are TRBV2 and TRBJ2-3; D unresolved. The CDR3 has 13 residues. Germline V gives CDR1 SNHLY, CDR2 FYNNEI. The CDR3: CTSSGLVGYTQYF. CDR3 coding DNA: TGTACCAGCAGTGGTTTGGTGGGGTATACGCAGTATTTT.

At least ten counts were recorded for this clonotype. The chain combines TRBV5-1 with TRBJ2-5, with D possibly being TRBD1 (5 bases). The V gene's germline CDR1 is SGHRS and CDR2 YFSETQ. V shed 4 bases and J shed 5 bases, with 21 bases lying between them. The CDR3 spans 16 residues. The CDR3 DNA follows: TGCGCCAGCAGCCCCCCTGTGGGAACTTCAGGGGAGACCCAGTACTTC. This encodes CASSPPVGTSGETQYF. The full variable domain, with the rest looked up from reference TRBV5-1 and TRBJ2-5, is KAGVTQTPRYLIKTRGQQVTLSCSPISGHRSVSWYQQTPGQGLQFLFEYFSETQRNKGNFPGRFSGRQFSNSRSEMNVSTLELGDSALYLCASSPPVGTSGETQYFGPGTRLLVL.

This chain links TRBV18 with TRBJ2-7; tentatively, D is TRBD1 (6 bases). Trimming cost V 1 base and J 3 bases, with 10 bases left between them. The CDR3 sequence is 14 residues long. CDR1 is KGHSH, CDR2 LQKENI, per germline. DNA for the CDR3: TGTGCCAGCTCACCACGTACAGGGTACTACGAGCAGTACTTC. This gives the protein CASSPRTGYYEQYF.

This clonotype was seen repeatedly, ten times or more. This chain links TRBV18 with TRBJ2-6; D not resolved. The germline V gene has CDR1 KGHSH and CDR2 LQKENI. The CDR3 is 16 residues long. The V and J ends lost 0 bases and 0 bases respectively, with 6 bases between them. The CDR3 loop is CASSPPGSSGANVLTF. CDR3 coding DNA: TGTGCCAGCTCACCACCGGGCAGCTCTGGGGCCAACGTCCTGACTTTC.